Shown below are 12 T cell receptor beta chains from a single sample sequenced in a study of T cell changes during pregnancy in multiple sclerosis. Produced via immunoSEQ multiplex PCR; TCRdb's table is partial and in-frame only. The sample has 70,000 to 95,000 clones; 75% to 95% are singletons. The sample was CD4+ T cells from peripheral blood mononuclear cells, taken in the second trimester of pregnancy. These TCRs come from a female donor with multiple sclerosis, enrolled in a pregnancy study.

The V and J genes are TRBV28 and TRBJ2-3; TRBD1 is a possible D gene (7 bases). Germline-derived CDR1 and CDR2 are MDHEN and SYDVKM. The CDR3 length is 15 residues. Trimming left V 4 bases short and J 2 bases short, with 13 bases between. The CDR3 nucleotides are TGTGCCAGCAGTTCTAACAGGGGACTCACAGATACGCAGTATTTT. Translating it yields CASSSNRGLTDTQYF.

Only a few counts were recorded for this clone. The J gene is TRBJ1-1, the V gene TRBV6-6; D is undetermined. The germline V and J ends were trimmed by 5 bases and 3 bases, with 10 bases remaining between them. Germline CDR1 and CDR2: MNHNY and SVGAGI (reference sequence). CDR3 length equals 13 residues. In nucleotides, the CDR3 is TGTGCCAGCAGTGGGAGGTTTGACACTGAAGCTTTCTTT. Encoded protein: CASSGRFDTEAFF.

This sequence joins TRBV28 and TRBJ1-5, with 8 bases lining up with TRBD1. The CDR3 loop spans 18 amino acids. Germline CDR1 reads MDHEN; CDR2 reads SYDVKM. Trimming took 2 bases from V and 5 from J; bases not matched to a gene: 14. Here the CDR3 reads CASSLLSTGGTRDQPQHF. CDR3 sequence (DNA): TGTGCCAGCAGTTTACTCTCTACAGGGGGGACCCGGGATCAGCCCCAGCATTTT.

V usage is TRBV4-2 and J usage is TRBJ1-5; 9 nucleotides align to TRBD1. The CDR3 loop spans 16 amino acids. The germline V gene encodes CDR1 LGHNA and CDR2 YNFKEQ. V dropped 2 bases and J dropped 6; count of bases not matched to a gene: 8. The CDR3 here is CASSQQGQGGIQPQHF. CDR3 nucleotides: TGTGCCAGCAGCCAACAGGGACAGGGAGGAATTCAGCCCCAGCATTTT.

V is TRBV7-6 and J is TRBJ2-7, with TRBD1 matching over 7 bases. The CDR3 totals 15 residues. The ends lost 5 bases at V and 0 bases at J; junction bases unmatched: 7. Germline CDR1 SGHVS, CDR2 FNYEAQ. The CDR3, as DNA: TGTGCCAGCAGCCTTCGGACAGGCGGCTCCTACGAGCAGTACTTC. It encodes CASSLRTGGSYEQYF.

This rearrangement joins TRBV27 to TRBJ2-7; 11 positions agree with TRBD2. Germline V lookup: CDR1 MNHEY, CDR2 SMNVEV (reference sequence). The CDR3 spans 16 residues. The V and J ends lost 5 bases and 0 bases, in that order; junction bases with no gene match: 6. The CDR3 is CASSPRTSGSSYEQYF. CDR3 nucleotide sequence: TGTGCCAGCAGTCCCCGGACTAGCGGGTCCTCCTACGAGCAGTACTTC.

CDR3 sequence: CASSLAGGSVNEQFF. CDR3 DNA sequence: TGTGCCAGCAGTTTAGCTGGCGGGAGTGTTAATGAGCAGTTCTTC. The chain links TRBV28 to TRBJ2-1; the match to TRBD2 covers 7 bases. Looked up from germline, CDR1 is MDHEN and CDR2 is SYDVKM. This CDR3 has 15 amino acids. V dropped 2 bases and J dropped 7; count of bases not matched to a gene: 8. Complete variable domain (other parts from reference TRBV28 and TRBJ2-1): DVKVTQSSRYLVKRTGEKVFLECVQDMDHENMFWYRQDPGLGLRLIYFSYDVKMKEKGDIPEGYSVSREKKERFSLILESASTNQTSMYLCASSLAGGSVNEQFFGPGTRLTVL.

The chain uses TRBV19 and TRBJ2-6; 7 bases match TRBD1. CDR3 length: 14 residues. Germline V CDR1 and CDR2: LNHDA, SQIVND (reference sequence). With V trimmed by 9 bases and J by 0 bases, 2 bases remained unmatched. CDR3 nucleotides: TGTGCCAGCAGGGACAGCTCTGGGGCCAACGTCCTGACTTTC. Amino acid sequence: CASRDSSGANVLTF.

This chain connects TRBV4-1 to TRBJ1-4, with no clear D. The CDR3 is 15 residues long. Trimming took off 0 bases at V and 6 bases at J, with 11 bases between the two ends. CDR1 and CDR2 (germline): MGHRA, YSYEKL. CDR3 in amino acids: CASSQEGGLDEKLFF. The CDR3, as DNA: TGCGCCAGCAGCCAAGAAGGCGGGTTGGATGAAAAACTGTTTTTT.

V gene TRBV28 combines with J gene TRBJ2-7, with 7 bases fitting TRBD1. The V gene end was trimmed by 5 bases and the J gene end by 0 bases; junction bases not matched to a gene: 7. CDR3 size: 15 residues. Germline lookup yields CDR1 MDHEN and CDR2 SYDVKM. This chain's CDR3 is CASSRTGTISYEQYF. CDR3 bases: TGTGCCAGCAGTAGGACAGGAACGATCTCCTACGAGCAGTACTTC.

The genes are TRBV7-2 and TRBJ2-3; 12 nucleotides match TRBD2. J lost 9 bases, V lost 6 bases, and 10 bases had no gene match. The germline gives CDR1 SGHTA, CDR2 FQGNSA. The CDR3 covers 15 residues. The CDR3 DNA reads TGTGCCAGCAGAGCTCTAGCGGGGGGGCCAGGAACGCAGTATTTT. It translates to CASRALAGGPGTQYF.

The CDR3 bases are TGTGCCAGCAGTTACGGCCGCACCGGGGAGCTGTTTTTT. It specifies CASSYGRTGELFF. The chain joins TRBV6-5 to TRBJ2-2, with D unresolved. Germline V gene lookup returns CDR1 MNHEY and CDR2 SVGAGI. V gave up 2 bases and J gave up 4 bases, with 5 bases separating them. This CDR3 region has 13 residues.